Below, 27 T cell receptor beta chains from the same sample are listed, as sequenced in a study of T cell changes during pregnancy in multiple sclerosis (dated by TCRdb to the late 2010s). The library was produced with the immunoSEQ multiplex PCR assay. TCRdb re-hosts the immuneACCESS table, in-frame sequences only. Its copies lack some clones; in the studies checked, an unresolved V gene accounts for under half of them, and the cause for the rest is not known. Here the sample has 70,000 to 95,000 clones; under 95% occur a single time. The ten largest account for approximately 0.47% of the sample. The input for sequencing was CD4+ T cells from peripheral blood mononuclear cells, taken in the second trimester of pregnancy. These receptors all stem from a female donor with multiple sclerosis, enrolled in a pregnancy study.

The chain uses TRBV27 and TRBJ1-2, with D perhaps TRBD1 (6 bases). CDR1 is MNHEY, CDR2 SMNVEV, per germline (reference sequence). V was shortened by 3 bases and J by 8 bases, with 13 bases between the two germline ends. This CDR3 has 13 residues. The CDR3 protein is CASSFQGRFGYTF. In nucleotides, the CDR3 is TGTGCCAGCAGTTTCCAGGGGCGTTTCGGCTACACCTTC.

This chain uses TRBV30 with TRBJ2-5; no firm D call. V shed 0 bases and J shed 5 bases, with 13 bases lying between them. Germline V lookup: CDR1 GTSNPN, CDR2 SVGIG (reference sequence). The CDR3 extends over 14 amino acids. The DNA for the CDR3 is TGTGCCTGGAGTGTACAGACCGTACGGGAGACCCAGTACTTC. This codes for CAWSVQTVRETQYF. The full variable domain, in which reference TRBV30 and TRBJ2-5 provide the parts outside the CDR3, is SQTIHQWPATLVQPVGSPLSLECTVEGTSNPNLYWYRQAAGRGLQLLFYSVGIGQISSEVPQNLSASRPQDRQFILSSKKLLLSDSGFYLCAWSVQTVRETQYFGPGTRLLVL.

This chain joins TRBV11-3 and TRBJ2-3; no definite D call. The CDR3 sequence is 15 residues long. V was cut by 1 base and J by 2 bases, with 10 bases left in between. CDR1 is SGHNT, CDR2 YENEEA, per germline. This CDR3 is CASSLGQETTDTQYF. The CDR3 DNA follows: TGTGCCAGCAGCTTAGGCCAGGAAACCACAGATACGCAGTATTTT. Full variable domain (remainder filled in from reference TRBV11-3 and TRBJ2-3): EAGVVQSPRYKIIEKKQPVAFWCNPISGHNTLYWYLQNLGQGPELLIRYENEEAVDDSQLPKDRFSAERLKGVDSTLKIQPAELGDSAVYLCASSLGQETTDTQYFGPGTRLTVL.

The chain links TRBV27 to TRBJ1-5, with D tentatively TRBD1 (6 bases). The CDR3 length is 14 residues. The V end was cut by 8 bases, the J end by 4 bases, with 15 bases between. The germline CDR1 and CDR2 sequences are MNHEY and SMNVEV (reference sequence). CDR3 in amino acids: CASGTIRGNQPQHF. In DNA, the CDR3 is TGTGCCAGCGGGACGATCAGGGGTAATCAGCCCCAGCATTTT.

The chain links TRBV7-9 to TRBJ2-6; possibly TRBD2 for D (7 bases). V was shortened by 5 bases and J by 2 bases, with 16 bases between the two germline ends. This CDR3 has 17 amino acids. Germline V lookup: CDR1 SEHNR, CDR2 FQNEAQ (reference sequence). The CDR3 spells CASSRLGGPAGANVLTF. DNA for the CDR3: TGTGCCAGCAGCCGTCTGGGGGGGCCAGCTGGGGCCAACGTCCTGACTTTC.

The chain employs TRBV9 and TRBJ2-3; TRBD2 agrees at 9 bases. The CDR3 has 16 amino acids. Trimming at V came to 0 bases and at J to 10 bases, leaving 12 bases not matched to a gene. Germline CDR1 reads SGDLS; CDR2 reads YYNGEE. The CDR3 protein is CASSVGLREGQGPQYF. CDR3 in DNA: TGTGCCAGCAGCGTAGGTCTGCGGGAGGGCCAGGGGCCGCAGTATTTT.

The chain uses TRBV9 and TRBJ2-2, with D perhaps TRBD1 (5 bases). The CDR3 consists of 15 residues. V was trimmed by 4 bases and J by 6 bases, leaving 16 bases between them. Germline V lookup: CDR1 SGDLS, CDR2 YYNGEE. The CDR3 region is CASSTPGMKAGELFF. DNA of the CDR3: TGTGCCAGCAGCACCCCAGGGATGAAAGCCGGGGAGCTGTTTTTT.

The genes are TRBV18 and TRBJ2-1; TRBD2 matches 10 bases. CDR1 and CDR2 from the germline V gene are KGHSH and LQKENI. This CDR3 region has 15 residues. With V trimmed by 3 bases and J by 8 bases, 7 bases remained unmatched. The CDR3 DNA is TGTGCCAGCTCACCGTTAGCGGGAGGTATCCATGAGCAGTTCTTC. Residues: CASSPLAGGIHEQFF.

The chain carries TRBV27 and TRBJ2-7; 10 bases fit TRBD1. Per the germline V gene, CDR1 is MNHEY and CDR2 is SMNVEV (reference sequence). J was trimmed by 2 bases and V by 6 bases; bases with no gene match: 10. This CDR3 has 16 residues. The CDR3 bases are TGTGCCAGCAGCTCTACAACCGGGACAGGGGCCTACGAGCAGTACTTC. Its translation is CASSSTTGTGAYEQYF.

This chain connects TRBV23-1 to TRBJ1-4; no reliable D call. TRBV23-1 has ORF status, its function being uncertain. This CDR3 has 16 residues. Between the trimmed V and J ends, which lost 3 bases and 0 bases, there was a span of 11 bases. DNA of the CDR3: TGCGCCAGCAGTCAGGGCACAGTCGCAACTAATGAAAAACTGTTTTTT. Protein sequence: CASSQGTVATNEKLFF.

The chain links TRBV6-5 to TRBJ1-2; maybe TRBD1 (5 bases). There are 12 residues in the CDR3. Germline V gene lookup returns CDR1 MNHEY and CDR2 SVGAGI. The germline V and J ends were trimmed by 7 bases and 5 bases, with 11 bases remaining between them. This CDR3 reads CASMRQGYGYTF. The CDR3 DNA reads as TGTGCCAGCATGCGGCAGGGATATGGCTACACCTTC.

This rearrangement joins TRBV29-1 to TRBJ2-4; 8 bases fit TRBD1. From germline, CDR1 is SQVTM and CDR2 ANQGSEA. J was trimmed by 6 bases and V by 7 bases; bases with no gene match: 8. This CDR3 spans 13 amino acids. CDR3 amino acids: CSGQDRERNIQYF. The CDR3 DNA reads as TGCAGCGGCCAGGACAGGGAACGAAACATTCAGTACTTC.

The gene calls are TRBV27 and TRBJ2-7; tentative D call: TRBD2 (5 bases). The germline V gene has CDR1 MNHEY and CDR2 SMNVEV (reference sequence). V lost 6 bases, J lost 0 bases, and 9 bases lay in between. This CDR3 contains 13 residues. This chain's CDR3 is CASRSGFSYEQYF. CDR3 in DNA: TGTGCCAGCAGGTCGGGGTTCTCCTACGAGCAGTACTTC.

The chain has TRBV7-6 and TRBJ2-2; the match to TRBD1 covers 9 bases. Germline V gives CDR1 SGHVS, CDR2 FNYEAQ. The CDR3 consists of 16 residues. V shed 1 base and J 2 bases; nucleotides not matched to a gene: 2. DNA of the CDR3: TGTGCCAGCAGCTTAGGACAGGGGGTCAACACCGGGGAGCTGTTTTTT. Translated: CASSLGQGVNTGELFF.

The CDR3 region is CASSHRPAYSGGRGYTF. The CDR3 nucleotides read TGTGCCAGCAGCCACCGACCGGCCTACTCAGGGGGCCGAGGCTACACCTTC. This sequence joins TRBV6-4 and TRBJ1-2; 8 nucleotides align to TRBD1. CDR1 and CDR2 from the germline V gene are MRHNA and SNTAGT. The CDR3 has 17 residues. The V gene end was trimmed by 6 bases and the J gene end by 8 bases; junction bases not matched to a gene: 20.

The chain uses TRBV5-1 and TRBJ1-5; D possibly corresponds to TRBD1 (5 bases). The CDR3 totals 14 residues. V lost 4 bases and J lost 1, with 9 bases in between. Germline CDR1 SGHRS, CDR2 YFSETQ. For the CDR3, the DNA is TGCGCCAGCAGCGTGGACACGAGCAATCAGCCCCAGCATTTT. Amino acid sequence: CASSVDTSNQPQHF.

V gene TRBV5-6 combines with J gene TRBJ2-5, with D tentatively TRBD1 (5 bases). The CDR3 spans 14 residues. Germline assignment: CDR1 SGHDT and CDR2 YYEEEE. Trimming cost V 0 bases and J 5 bases, with 11 bases left between them. In nucleotides, the CDR3 is TGTGCCAGCAGCTTGGGTCCAGGGCGGGAGACCCAGTACTTC. Amino acid sequence: CASSLGPGRETQYF.

The rearrangement joins TRBV27 to TRBJ2-7, with 8 bases identical to TRBD1. The V and J ends lost 5 bases and 3 bases, in that order; junction bases with no gene match: 6. Germline-derived CDR1 and CDR2 are MNHEY and SMNVEV (reference sequence). This CDR3 is 14 amino acids long. CDR3 in amino acids: CASSRDRWGYEQYF. The CDR3 DNA follows: TGTGCCAGCAGTCGGGACAGGTGGGGCTACGAGCAGTACTTC.

This clone appeared a single time. V usage is TRBV7-2 and J usage is TRBJ2-7; TRBD2 aligns across 8 bases. CDR1 is SGHTA and CDR2 is FQGNSA in the germline V gene. V lost 5 bases and J lost 0; bases outside the gene matches: 15. The CDR3 has 18 amino acids. Here the CDR3 reads CASSPQVAGTRRSYEQYF. Written as DNA, the CDR3 is TGTGCCAGCAGCCCGCAGGTAGCGGGGACCCGGCGCTCCTACGAGCAGTACTTC.

The chain joins TRBV4-1 to TRBJ1-1; tentatively, D is TRBD1 (6 bases). Trimming shortened V by 4 bases and J by 3 bases, and 18 bases separated the two germline ends. The V gene's germline CDR1 is MGHRA and CDR2 YSYEKL. The CDR3 extends over 16 amino acids. The DNA for the CDR3 is TGCGCCAGCAGCCTGGGGGGGGGCAGGGAGCACACTGAAGCTTTCTTT. The encoded protein is CASSLGGGREHTEAFF.

CDR3 DNA: TGTGCCACTTTACAGGGGGCGTCGGTTGAAGCTTTCTTT. Its protein is CATLQGASVEAFF. V usage is TRBV6-6 and J usage is TRBJ1-1, with TRBD1 matching 9 bases. The CDR3 contains 13 residues. Germline loops: CDR1 MNHNY, CDR2 SVGAGI (reference sequence). V shed 10 bases, J shed 7 bases, and the junction held 10 bases outside the gene matches.

V usage is TRBV10-3 and J usage is TRBJ1-1; 8 bases match TRBD1. Germline V gene sequence: CDR1 ENHRY, CDR2 SYGVKD. The CDR3 has 13 amino acids. V shed 6 bases, J shed 7 bases, and the junction held 7 bases outside the gene matches. The DNA of the CDR3 is TGTGCCATCAGCGGACAGGGAGATGATGAAGCTTTCTTT. Translating it yields CAISGQGDDEAFF.

This chain uses TRBV18 with TRBJ1-2; a weak D match, TRBD1 (6 bases). Germline V CDR1 and CDR2: KGHSH, LQKENI. The CDR3 consists of 16 residues. The V end lost 4 bases, the J end lost 2 bases, and 17 bases lay between the germline ends. CDR3 bases: TGTGCCAGCTCACTGGACAGACCGAACGCGAACTATGGCTACACCTTC. It translates to CASSLDRPNANYGYTF.

There are a few counts of this clone. This chain links TRBV6-1 with TRBJ1-2, with D perhaps matching TRBD1 (5 bases). The CDR3 extends over 15 amino acids. The V gene lost 7 bases and the J gene lost 4 bases, with 19 bases spanning the gap. CDR1 is MNHNS, CDR2 SASEGT, per germline. The CDR3 loop is CASIVGGLFTYGYTF. The CDR3 DNA reads TGTGCCAGCATCGTGGGGGGTCTTTTCACCTATGGCTACACCTTC.

The CDR3 here is CASSPRGQITDTQYF. Here the CDR3 DNA reads TGTGCCAGCTCACCCAGGGGACAGATCACAGATACGCAGTATTTT. The chain recombines TRBV18 with TRBJ2-3, with TRBD1 matching over 7 bases. The CDR3 covers 15 residues. Germline CDR1 reads KGHSH; CDR2 reads LQKENI. With 3 bases clipped from V and 2 bases from J, the junction kept 5 bases outside the gene matches.

The V gene is TRBV29-1, the J gene TRBJ2-5; a weak D match, TRBD1 (6 bases). Between the trimmed V and J ends, which lost 8 bases and 1 base, there was a span of 11 bases. From germline, CDR1 is SQVTM and CDR2 ANQGSEA. This CDR3 contains 12 residues. The CDR3 loop is CSFPDSQETQYF. DNA of the CDR3: TGCAGCTTTCCGGACAGCCAAGAGACCCAGTACTTC.

The V call is TRBV20-1, the J call TRBJ1-1, with D perhaps TRBD1 (5 bases). The CDR3 sequence is 9 residues long. Per germline, CDR1 DFQATT and CDR2 SNEGSKA (reference sequence). CDR3 sequence reads: CSPGIEAFF. CDR3 DNA: TGCAGCCCAGGGATAGAAGCTTTCTTT.